These 3 T cell receptor beta chains originate from one sample sequenced in a study of OX40 agonist ivuxolimab in advanced cancers. Only in-frame clones appear in the TCRdb table, and some are missing; sequencing was by immunoSEQ multiplex PCR. The data hold 65,000 to 80,000 clones, with less than 90% observed a single time. The sample consisted of CD4+ or CD8+ T cells sorted from blood, taken in a trial of the OX40 agonist ivuxolimab. These receptors were taken from an adult with an advanced solid tumor such as melanoma, head and neck, liver or kidney cancer.

V is TRBV5-1 and J is TRBJ2-7; D unresolved. The germline CDR1 and CDR2 sequences are SGHRS and YFSETQ. The V gene lost 0 bases and the J gene lost 0 bases, with 4 bases spanning the gap. The CDR3 runs to 13 residues. The CDR3 nucleotides are TGCGCCAGCAGCTTGGACGACTCCTACGAGCAGTACTTC. It is translated as CASSLDDSYEQYF.

The chain is built from TRBV29-1 and TRBJ2-1, with 7 bases identical to TRBD2. The CDR3 consists of 15 residues. V lost 6 bases to trimming and J lost 1 base; unmatched junction nucleotides: 9. Per germline, CDR1 SQVTM and CDR2 ANQGSEA. Here the CDR3 reads CSVQGTIPSYNEQFF. CDR3 in DNA: TGCAGCGTCCAAGGGACTATCCCTTCCTACAATGAGCAGTTCTTC.

This clone was counted a few times. The genes are TRBV7-2 and TRBJ1-1; D is ambiguous. There are 15 residues in the CDR3. Germline V gene sequence: CDR1 SGHTA, CDR2 FQGNSA. V gave up 7 bases and J gave up 1 base, with 16 bases separating them. In DNA form, the CDR3 reads TGTGCCAGCACATACGTAGGATTGGCGAACACTGAAGCTTTCTTT. Protein sequence: CASTYVGLANTEAFF.